This record looks at one T cell receptor beta chain sequence and its context. Its target is not known. The data are from a study of T cell responses to AZD1222 COVID-19 vaccine. Study-level information: Both about-4-week and about-12-week second-dose recipients were combined. Study-wide points: Repertoire sampling occurred only after the peak T cell response.

Some clones are missing from TCRdb's copy, which holds only in-frame ones; the method was immunoSEQ multiplex PCR. The sample records about 120,000 clones, almost 90% being singletons. Germline V gene sequence: CDR1 LNHDA, CDR2 SQIVND (reference sequence). The V end was cut by 3 bases, the J end by 2 bases, with 13 bases between. CDR3 size: 15 residues. The chain links TRBV19 to TRBJ1-2, with unresolved D. The sequenced sample was peripheral blood, obtained on day 0 of AZD1222 vaccination. This TCR was sampled from an adult in good health. CDR3 protein: CASSIAGIFNYGYTF. The CDR3 DNA follows: TGTGCCAGTAGTATCGCGGGTATTTTCAACTATGGCTACACCTTC.